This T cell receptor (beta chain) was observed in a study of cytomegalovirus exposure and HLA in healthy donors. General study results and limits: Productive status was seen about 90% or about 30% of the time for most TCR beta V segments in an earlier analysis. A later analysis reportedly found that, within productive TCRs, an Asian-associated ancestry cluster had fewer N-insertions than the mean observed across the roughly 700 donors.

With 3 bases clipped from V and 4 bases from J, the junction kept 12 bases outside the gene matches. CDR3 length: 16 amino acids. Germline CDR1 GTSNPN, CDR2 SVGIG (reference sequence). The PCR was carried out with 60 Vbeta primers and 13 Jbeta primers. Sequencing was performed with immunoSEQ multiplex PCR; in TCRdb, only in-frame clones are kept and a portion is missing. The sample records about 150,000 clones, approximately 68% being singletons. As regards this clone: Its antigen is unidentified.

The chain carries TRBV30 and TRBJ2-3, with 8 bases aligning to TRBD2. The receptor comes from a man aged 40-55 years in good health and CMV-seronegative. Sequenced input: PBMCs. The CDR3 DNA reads TGTGCCTGGAGCCCACCCCGGGCGGGAGGTGCAGATACGCAGTATTTT. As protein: CAWSPPRAGGADTQYF.